These T cell receptor beta chains were read from a single sample in a study of control samples from healthy donors and cancer patients. TCRdb's table, derived via immunoSEQ multiplex PCR, lists solely in-frame clones and lacks some. This repertoire shows about 160,000 clones, less than 95% found once; its top ten account for approximately 14%. The sample comprised PBMCs. The receptor source for this set is a man aged 60 to 75 with colorectal cancer. Both conserved end residues are trimmed from each CDR3. D genes are given only for firm matches.

J: TRBJ2-1
D: -
V: TRBV7-2
CDR3: ASSLAGGNYNEQF

J: TRBJ2-7
D: -
V: TRBV28
CDR3: ASSSGSSYEQY

J: TRBJ2-7
D: -
V: TRBV7-9
CDR3: ASSSRVSYEQY

J: TRBJ2-1
D: -
V: TRBV24-1
CDR3: ATSDRDEQF

J: TRBJ2-5
D: -
V: TRBV5-4
CDR3: ASSLGPGWEETQY

J: TRBJ2-3
D: -
V: TRBV9
CDR3: ASSVGTDTQY

J: TRBJ1-4
D: -
V: TRBV10-2
CDR3: ASSGGAGEKLF

J: TRBJ2-3
D: -
V: TRBV5-5
CDR3: ASSLYVGDTQY

J: TRBJ2-3
D: TRBD2
V: TRBV5-1
CDR3: ASSLTSGVSTDTQY

J: TRBJ1-6
D: -
V: TRBV28
CDR3: ASSLWGGVRNSPLH

J: TRBJ1-1
D: -
V: TRBV3-1/TRBV3-2
CDR3: ASSQEGGTEAF